This T cell receptor (beta chain) was sequenced in a study of radiotherapy plus CTLA-4 blockade in lung cancer. Study details: Patients showed objective responses in 15% to 20% of cases, and disease control was achieved by roughly 30%.

Sequenced by immunoSEQ multiplex PCR; TCRdb stores in-frame clones only, minus some. The sample lists 45,000 or so clones; around nine tenths were seen once. It was focal radiation plus CTLA-4 blockade with ipilimumab that patients with chemo-refractory metastatic non-small-cell lung cancer received. Points from the study as a whole: Per reports, early blood T cell clone dynamics, plus interferon-beta, forecast response most strongly.

Worth noting for this clone: What it binds is not known.

V was cut by 2 bases and J by 5 bases, with 12 bases left in between. CDR1 and CDR2 (germline): MNHNS, SASEGT. CDR3 length equals 15 residues. The source of this sequence is a human donor with non-small cell lung cancer whose response to radiotherapy plus ipilimumab could not be evaluated. The sequencing used peripheral blood, collected from a patient treated with radiotherapy plus ipilimumab. The chain links TRBV6-1 to TRBJ2-2; tentative D call: TRBD2 (5 bases). The chain's CDR3 is CASSERHRGTGELFF. The DNA for the CDR3 is TGTGCCAGCAGTGAAAGGCACCGAGGGACCGGGGAGCTGTTTTTT.